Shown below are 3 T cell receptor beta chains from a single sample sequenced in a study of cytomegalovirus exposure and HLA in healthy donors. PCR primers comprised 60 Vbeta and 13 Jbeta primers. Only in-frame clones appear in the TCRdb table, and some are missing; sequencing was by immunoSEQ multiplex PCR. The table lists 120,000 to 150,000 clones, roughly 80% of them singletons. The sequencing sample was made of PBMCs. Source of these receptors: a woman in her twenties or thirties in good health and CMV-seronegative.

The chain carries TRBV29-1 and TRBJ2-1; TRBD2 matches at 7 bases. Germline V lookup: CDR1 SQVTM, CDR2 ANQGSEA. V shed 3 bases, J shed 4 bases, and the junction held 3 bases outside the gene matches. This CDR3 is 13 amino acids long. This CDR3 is CSVDGREYNEQFF. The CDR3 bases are TGCAGCGTTGACGGGCGGGAGTACAATGAGCAGTTCTTC.

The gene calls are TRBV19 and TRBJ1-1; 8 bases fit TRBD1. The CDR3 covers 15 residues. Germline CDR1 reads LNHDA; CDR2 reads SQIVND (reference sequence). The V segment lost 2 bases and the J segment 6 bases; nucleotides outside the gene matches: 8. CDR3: CASSIRRSGGAEAFF. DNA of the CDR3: TGTGCCAGTAGTATACGGCGGTCAGGGGGCGCTGAAGCTTTCTTT.

This CDR3 is CASSHVVGWTTYEQYF. The CDR3 DNA reads TGTGCCAGCAGCCACGTGGTGGGGTGGACTACCTACGAGCAGTACTTC. The chain carries TRBV27 and TRBJ2-7, with a possible D match to TRBD2 (6 bases). V lost 6 bases and J lost 2, with 20 bases in between. Germline V gene sequence: CDR1 MNHEY, CDR2 SMNVEV (reference sequence). The CDR3 is 16 residues long.